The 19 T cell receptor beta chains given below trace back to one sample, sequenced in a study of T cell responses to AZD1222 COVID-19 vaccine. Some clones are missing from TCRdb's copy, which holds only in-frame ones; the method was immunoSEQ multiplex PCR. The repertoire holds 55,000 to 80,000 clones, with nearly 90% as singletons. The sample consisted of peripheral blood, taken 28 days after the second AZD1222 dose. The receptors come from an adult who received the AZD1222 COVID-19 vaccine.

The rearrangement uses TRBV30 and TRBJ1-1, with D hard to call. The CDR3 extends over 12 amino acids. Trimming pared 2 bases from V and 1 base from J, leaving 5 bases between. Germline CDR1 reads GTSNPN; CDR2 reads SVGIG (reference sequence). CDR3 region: CAWSWGNTEAFF. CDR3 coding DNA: TGTGCCTGGAGTTGGGGGAACACTGAAGCTTTCTTT.

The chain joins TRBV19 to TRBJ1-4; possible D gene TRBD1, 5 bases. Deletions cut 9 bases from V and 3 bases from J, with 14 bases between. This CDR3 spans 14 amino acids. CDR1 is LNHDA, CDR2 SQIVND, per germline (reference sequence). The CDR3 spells CASGVGRSNEKLFF. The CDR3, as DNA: TGTGCCAGCGGGGTGGGACGCTCTAATGAAAAACTGTTTTTT.

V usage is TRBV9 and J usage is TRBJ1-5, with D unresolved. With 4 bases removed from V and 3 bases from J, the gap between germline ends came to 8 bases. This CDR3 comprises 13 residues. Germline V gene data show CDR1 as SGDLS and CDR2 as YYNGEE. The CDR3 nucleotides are TGTGCCAGCAGCCTCGAAATCAATCAGCCCCAGCATTTT. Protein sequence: CASSLEINQPQHF.

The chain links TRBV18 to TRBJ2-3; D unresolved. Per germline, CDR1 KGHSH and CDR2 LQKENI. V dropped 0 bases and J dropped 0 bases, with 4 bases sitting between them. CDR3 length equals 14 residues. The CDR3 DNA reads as TGTGCCAGCTCACCACCGATAAGCACAGATACGCAGTATTTT. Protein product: CASSPPISTDTQYF.

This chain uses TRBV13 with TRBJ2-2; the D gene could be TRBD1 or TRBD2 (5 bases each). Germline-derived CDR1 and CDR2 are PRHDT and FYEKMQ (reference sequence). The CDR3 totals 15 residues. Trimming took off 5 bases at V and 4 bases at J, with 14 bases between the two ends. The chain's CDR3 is CASSPNWGSTGELFF. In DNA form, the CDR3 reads TGTGCCAGCAGCCCCAATTGGGGGAGCACCGGGGAGCTGTTTTTT. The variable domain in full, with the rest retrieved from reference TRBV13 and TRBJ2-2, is AAGVIQSPRHLIKEKRETATLKCYPIPRHDTVYWYQQGPGQDPQFLISFYEKMQSDKGSIPDRFSAQQFSDYHSELNMSSLELGDSALYFCASSPNWGSTGELFFGEGSRLTVL.

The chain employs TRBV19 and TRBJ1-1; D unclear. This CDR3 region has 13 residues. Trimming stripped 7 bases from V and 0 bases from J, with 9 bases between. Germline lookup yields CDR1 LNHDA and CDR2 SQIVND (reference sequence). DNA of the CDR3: TGTGCCAGTACCTTACAGATGAACACTGAAGCTTTCTTT. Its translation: CASTLQMNTEAFF.

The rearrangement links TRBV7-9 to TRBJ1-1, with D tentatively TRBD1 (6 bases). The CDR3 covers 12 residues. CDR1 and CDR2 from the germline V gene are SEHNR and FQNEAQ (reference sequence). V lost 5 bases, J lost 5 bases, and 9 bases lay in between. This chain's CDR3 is CASSQQGTEAFF. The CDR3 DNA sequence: TGTGCCAGCAGCCAACAGGGTACTGAAGCTTTCTTT.

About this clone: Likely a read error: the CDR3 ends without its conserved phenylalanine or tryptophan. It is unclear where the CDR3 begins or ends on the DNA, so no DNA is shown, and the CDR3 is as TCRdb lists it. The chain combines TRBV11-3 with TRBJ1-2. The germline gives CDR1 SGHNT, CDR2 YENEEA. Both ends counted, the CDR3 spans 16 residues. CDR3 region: CASSGGPTQGEGGAVV.

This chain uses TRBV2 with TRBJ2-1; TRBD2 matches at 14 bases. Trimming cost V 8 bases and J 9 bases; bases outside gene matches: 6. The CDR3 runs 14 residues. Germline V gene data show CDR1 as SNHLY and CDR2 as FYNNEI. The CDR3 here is CASLGLAGVGEQFF. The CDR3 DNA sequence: TGTGCCAGCCTGGGACTAGCGGGAGTTGGTGAGCAGTTCTTC.

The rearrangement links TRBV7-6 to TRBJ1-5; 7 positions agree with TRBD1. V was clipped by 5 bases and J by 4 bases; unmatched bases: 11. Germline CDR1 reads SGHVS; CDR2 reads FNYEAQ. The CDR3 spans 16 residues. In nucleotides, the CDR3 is TGTGCCAGCAGCCCAAGACCGGGACAGAGAAATCAGCCCCAGCATTTT. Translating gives CASSPRPGQRNQPQHF.

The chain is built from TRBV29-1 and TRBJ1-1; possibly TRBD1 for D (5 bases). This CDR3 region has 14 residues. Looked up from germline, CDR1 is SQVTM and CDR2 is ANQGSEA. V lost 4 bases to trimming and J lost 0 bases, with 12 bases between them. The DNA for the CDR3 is TGCAGCGTTGGGCTGGGGGGTTTGAACACTGAAGCTTTCTTT. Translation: CSVGLGGLNTEAFF.

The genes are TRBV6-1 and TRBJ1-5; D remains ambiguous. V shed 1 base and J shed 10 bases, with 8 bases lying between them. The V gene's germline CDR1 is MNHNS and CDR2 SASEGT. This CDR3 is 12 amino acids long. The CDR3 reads CASSEGIGPQHF. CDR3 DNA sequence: TGTGCCAGCAGTGAAGGCATAGGTCCCCAGCATTTT.

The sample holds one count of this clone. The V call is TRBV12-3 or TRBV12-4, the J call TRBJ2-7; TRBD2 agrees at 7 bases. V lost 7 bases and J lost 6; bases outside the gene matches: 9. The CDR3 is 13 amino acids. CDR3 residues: CASNLGGGGEQYF. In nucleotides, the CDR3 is TGTGCCAGCAACCTTGGGGGGGGAGGCGAGCAGTACTTC.

The CDR3 region is CASSRNGGVNTEAFF. As DNA, the CDR3 is TGTGCCAGCAGCCGGAATGGGGGGGTGAACACTGAAGCTTTCTTT. This chain links TRBV4-2 with TRBJ1-1; weak D call: TRBD1 (5 bases). Germline V gene data show CDR1 as LGHNA and CDR2 as YNFKEQ. Trimming took 4 bases from V and 0 from J, leaving 12 bases between them. This CDR3 contains 15 residues.

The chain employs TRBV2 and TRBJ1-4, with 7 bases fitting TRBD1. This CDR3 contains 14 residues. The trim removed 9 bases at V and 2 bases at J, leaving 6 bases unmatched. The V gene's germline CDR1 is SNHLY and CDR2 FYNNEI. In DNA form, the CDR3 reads TGTGCCAGTAGACAGGGTTATACTAATGAAAAACTGTTTTTT. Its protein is CASRQGYTNEKLFF.

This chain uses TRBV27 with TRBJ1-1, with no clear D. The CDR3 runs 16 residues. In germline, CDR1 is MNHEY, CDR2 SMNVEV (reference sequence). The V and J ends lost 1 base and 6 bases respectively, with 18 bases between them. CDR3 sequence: CASSLFPGEERPEAFF. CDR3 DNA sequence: TGTGCCAGCAGTTTATTCCCCGGCGAGGAAAGGCCTGAAGCTTTCTTT.

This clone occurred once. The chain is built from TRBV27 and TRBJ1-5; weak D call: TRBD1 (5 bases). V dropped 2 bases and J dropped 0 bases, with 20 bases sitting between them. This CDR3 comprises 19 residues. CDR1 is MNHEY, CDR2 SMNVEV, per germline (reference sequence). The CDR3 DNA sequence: TGTGCCAGCAGTTTAAACTCTCGACAGATTCTGAATAGCAATCAGCCCCAGCATTTT. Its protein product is CASSLNSRQILNSNQPQHF.

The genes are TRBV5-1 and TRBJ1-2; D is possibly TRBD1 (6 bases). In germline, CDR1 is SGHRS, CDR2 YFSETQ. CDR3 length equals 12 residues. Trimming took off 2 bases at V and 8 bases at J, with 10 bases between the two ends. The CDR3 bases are TGCGCCAGCAGCTTCGCAGGGGACGGCTACACCTTC. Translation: CASSFAGDGYTF.

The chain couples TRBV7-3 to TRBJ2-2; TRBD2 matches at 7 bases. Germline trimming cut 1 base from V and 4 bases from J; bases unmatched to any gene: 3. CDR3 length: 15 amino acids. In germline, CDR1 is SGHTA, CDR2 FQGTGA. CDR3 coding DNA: TGTGCCAGCAGCTTAAGGGGGGGATCCACCGGGGAGCTGTTTTTT. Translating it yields CASSLRGGSTGELFF.